The 4 T cell receptor beta chains below come from one sample, sequenced in a study of cytomegalovirus exposure and HLA in healthy donors (dated 2017 in TCRdb). Library preparation was by the immunoSEQ multiplex PCR assay. For the multiplex PCR, a mixture combining 60 forward primers for TCR Vbeta segments and 13 reverse primers for TCR Jbeta segments was used. TCRdb's version of the immuneACCESS table is confined to in-frame rearrangements and falls short of the full clone set. An unresolved V gene accounts for under half of the shortfall where checked; the remainder is of unknown origin. The sample table holds a few hundred thousand clones, of which approximately 81% were seen once. The ten largest clonotypes hold 2.5% to 3.5% of the sample. Sequencing was done on a sample of PBMCs. All receptors derive from a young man in good health and CMV-seronegative.

The chain uses TRBV10-3 and TRBJ1-2; 9 bases fit TRBD1. CDR1 is ENHRY, CDR2 SYGVKD, per germline. The trim removed 6 bases at V and 14 bases at J, leaving 10 bases unmatched. CDR3 size: 12 residues. As DNA, the CDR3 is TGTGCCATCAGCAGGGACAGGGAGAGGTGTACCTTC. As protein: CAISRDRERCTF.

This chain connects TRBV5-1 to TRBJ2-5; D possibly corresponds to TRBD2 (6 bases). Deletions cut 5 bases from V and 5 bases from J, with 16 bases between. The length of the CDR3 is 14 residues. Germline CDR1 and CDR2: SGHRS and YFSETQ. The chain's CDR3 is CASRPGEVWETQYF. CDR3 DNA: TGCGCCAGCAGGCCCGGGGAGGTTTGGGAGACCCAGTACTTC.

This clone was counted between two and nine times. The rearrangement uses TRBV4-1 and TRBJ2-7, with D possibly matching TRBD2 (6 bases). Germline V gene data show CDR1 as MGHRA and CDR2 as YSYEKL. The CDR3 consists of 18 residues. Trimming shortened V by 1 base and J by 4 bases, and 23 bases separated the two germline ends. CDR3 sequence (DNA): TGCGCCAGCAGCCAAGGGTTTTCCAGTCGGGACTTGAGTTACGAGCAGTACTTC. It encodes CASSQGFSSRDLSYEQYF.

The chain links TRBV7-2 to TRBJ2-5; TRBD2 might be the D (5 bases). V was cut by 1 base and J by 1 base, with 13 bases left in between. This CDR3 comprises 16 residues. The germline CDR1 and CDR2 sequences are SGHTA and FQGNSA. The CDR3 DNA reads TGTGCCAGCAGCTTAGGAGGGCTAGTATCCCAAGAGACCCAGTACTTC. Its translation: CASSLGGLVSQETQYF.